The rows below give T cell receptor beta chains drawn from one sample of a study of graft-versus-host responses after intestinal transplantation. These receptors have no identified antigens. TCRdb's copy holds only in-frame clones and misses some; the assay was immunoSEQ multiplex PCR. The sample lists 95,000 to 130,000 clones, less than 95% occurring once. The starting material was unstimulated CD4+ T cells sorted from spleen or lymph node cells, obtained before intestinal transplant. These receptors came from a human donor who received an intestinal transplant. CDR3s leave out the opening cysteine and the closing phenylalanine or tryptophan. D genes are given only for firm matches.

len: 13; d_gene: -; v_gene: TRBV5-6; CDR3aa: ASSLGAHGGYGYT
len: 14; d_gene: TRBD1; v_gene: TRBV7-2; CDR3aa: ASSSQTQGADYGYT
len: 11; d_gene: -; v_gene: TRBV5-4; CDR3aa: ASSPAPENIQY
len: 14; d_gene: -; v_gene: TRBV7-2; CDR3aa: ASSRTFGMPTYEQY
len: 15; d_gene: -; v_gene: TRBV18; CDR3aa: ASSPEWGGSGNQPQH
len: 13; d_gene: -; v_gene: TRBV6-5; CDR3aa: ASSRFGPSGNTIY
len: 17; d_gene: TRBD1; v_gene: TRBV4-2; CDR3aa: ASSQITGGAYSGANVLT
len: 12; d_gene: -; v_gene: TRBV30; CDR3aa: AWKKQGMPYEQY
len: 12; d_gene: -; v_gene: TRBV30; CDR3aa: ASDGSRGSYEQY
len: 15; d_gene: -; v_gene: TRBV7-3; CDR3aa: ASSLIAESSGANVLT
len: 11; d_gene: -; v_gene: TRBV7-6; CDR3aa: ASRQSNTGELF
len: 12; d_gene: -; v_gene: TRBV6-5; CDR3aa: ASRQHGANYGYT
len: 13; d_gene: TRBD2; v_gene: TRBV7-2; CDR3aa: ASSSSGGLQETQY
len: 12; d_gene: -; v_gene: TRBV5-6; CDR3aa: ASSLLGNSYEQY
len: 14; d_gene: TRBD1; v_gene: TRBV27; CDR3aa: ASRPRDSLSNYGYT
len: 13; d_gene: TRBD1; v_gene: TRBV11-2; CDR3aa: ASSRGGGKNTEAF
len: 12; d_gene: TRBD1; v_gene: TRBV18; CDR3aa: ASSQGQAIYEQY
len: 13; d_gene: TRBD2; v_gene: TRBV5-3; CDR3aa: ARSLRCGGNYEQY
len: 15; d_gene: TRBD2; v_gene: TRBV2; CDR3aa: ASSGLAGGPLVETQY
len: 14; d_gene: TRBD2; v_gene: TRBV5-1; CDR3aa: ASSLVSGSAYNEQL
len: 15; d_gene: TRBD2; v_gene: TRBV5-1; CDR3aa: ASSLRTSGRGVDEQF
len: 15; d_gene: -; v_gene: TRBV2; CDR3aa: ASSVLGSGSSYNEQF
len: 10; d_gene: -; v_gene: TRBV28; CDR3aa: ASSSDSFEQY
len: 14; d_gene: -; v_gene: TRBV2; CDR3aa: ASRGGGGTPNSPLH
len: 11; d_gene: -; v_gene: TRBV7-2; CDR3aa: ASSLDSYNEQF
len: 11; d_gene: TRBD1; v_gene: TRBV10-2; CDR3aa: ASRWTGTYEQY
len: 15; d_gene: TRBD1; v_gene: TRBV19; CDR3aa: ASSGFLGGQRSYGYT
len: 10; d_gene: -; v_gene: TRBV21-1; CDR3aa: ASSKEGGEQF
len: 15; d_gene: TRBD2; v_gene: TRBV5-6; CDR3aa: ASSPGKRVAGPNEQF
len: 11; d_gene: TRBD1; v_gene: TRBV6-1; CDR3aa: ATRMTGSTEAF
len: 13; d_gene: TRBD2; v_gene: TRBV5-1; CDR3aa: ASRLLAGGRYEQF
len: 13; d_gene: -; v_gene: TRBV5-1; CDR3aa: ASSLDSQGTYEQY
len: 14; d_gene: TRBD2; v_gene: TRBV11-2; CDR3aa: ASSLVLAGGRNEQY
len: 13; d_gene: TRBD2; v_gene: TRBV5-1; CDR3aa: ASSLVPREGSEQY
len: 13; d_gene: -; v_gene: TRBV5-1; CDR3aa: ASSLAWTENYGYT
len: 15; d_gene: TRBD1; v_gene: TRBV11-2; CDR3aa: ASSLDKRGHSYNEQF
len: 12; d_gene: -; v_gene: TRBV18; CDR3aa: ASSQDNLGQPQH
len: 11; d_gene: -; v_gene: TRBV2; CDR3aa: ATRDTMNTEAF
len: 12; d_gene: TRBD1; v_gene: TRBV28; CDR3aa: ASRIGQARNEQF
len: 14; d_gene: -; v_gene: TRBV6-1; CDR3aa: ASSEQPSGVAYEQY
len: 14; d_gene: -; v_gene: TRBV18; CDR3aa: ASSPDKAYRTDTQY
len: 12; d_gene: TRBD1; v_gene: TRBV7-2; CDR3aa: ASSLVQGDTEAF
len: 14; d_gene: TRBD1; v_gene: TRBV9; CDR3aa: ASSVAGTGLVGGYT
len: 14; d_gene: TRBD2; v_gene: TRBV6-1; CDR3aa: ASSGRLAGSTDTQY
len: 15; d_gene: -; v_gene: TRBV28; CDR3aa: ASSLSAPLLNNYGYT
len: 13; d_gene: TRBD1; v_gene: TRBV5-4; CDR3aa: ASSTPGQGNTEAF
len: 11; d_gene: TRBD1; v_gene: TRBV5-6; CDR3aa: ASFTGGHAEAF
len: 13; d_gene: TRBD2; v_gene: TRBV15; CDR3aa: ATITPGLGHNEQF
len: 12; d_gene: TRBD1; v_gene: TRBV6-1; CDR3aa: ASSRTGGHQPQH
len: 13; d_gene: -; v_gene: TRBV11-2; CDR3aa: ASSSTGSSGNTIY
len: 13; d_gene: -; v_gene: TRBV25-1; CDR3aa: ASSFAWGPKLTQY